The TCR beta chain under discussion was sequenced for a study of T cells after yellow fever vaccination. This clonotype was found many times. At one end, the junction sequence differs from germline, possibly due to a read error. TCRdb re-called the 5' RACE reads with MiXCR, one entry per CDR3 protein. This table holds about 330,000 distinct CDR3 sequences, about 7.8% found once. Germline CDR1 is DFQATT and CDR2 is SNEGSKA (reference sequence). CDR3 length: 15 residues. This specimen was PBMCs, taken approximately 40 days after the first yellow fever vaccination. This receptor was identified in a man aged 18 to 35 who received the YFV17D yellow fever vaccine. The genes are TRBV20-1 and TRBJ2-2; 8 bases fit TRBD1. In DNA, the CDR3 is TGCAGTGCTGGAGACCCCGGGACAGGCCGGATAGGGCTGTTTTTT. Its protein product is CSAGDPGTGRIGLFF.